A selection of T cell receptor beta chains follows, all from one sample in a study of beta chain features in type 1 diabetes. Repertoires were generated with immunoSEQ multiplex PCR, while TCRdb's copy carries only in-frame clones and drops some. Among approximately 260,000 clones listed, approximately 20% were seen once. Source material: naive CD4+ T cells from blood. Receptor source: a woman aged 40 to 50 with type 1 diabetes. The CDR3 runs from the conserved cysteine through the conserved F or W. A D gene is named only where the DNA matches it firmly. Some rows mark clone size as missing; the rest say once, few, many or name a class of expanded clone.

v_gene	d_gene	abundance	j_gene	len	CDR3nt	CDR3aa
TRBV5-1	NA	NA	TRBJ1-2	14	TGCGCCAGCAGCTTGGCAGATGCTAACTATGGCTACACCTTC	CASSLADANYGYTF
TRBV5-1	NA	NA	TRBJ2-7	15	TGCGCCAGCAGCTCCTTGACAGGCGTCACCTACGAGCAGTACTTC	CASSSLTGVTYEQYF
TRBV11-2	NA	few	TRBJ1-5	15	TGTGCCAGCAGCTTACGCAGGGGCGCTGATCAGCCCCAGCATTTT	CASSLRRGADQPQHF
TRBV7-9	TRBD1	few	TRBJ1-5	16	TGTGCCAGCAGCTTAGGGGGACAGGGGTCGAAGCAGCCCCAGCATTTT	CASSLGGQGSKQPQHF
TRBV6-5	NA	few	TRBJ2-7	13	TGTGCCAGCAGTTACTCGGGTGGAGAAGAGCAGTACTTC	CASSYSGGEEQYF
TRBV7-9	TRBD1	NA	TRBJ2-2	18	TGTGCCAGCACCTTGGCGAAGCAGGGGGCCTGGAACACCGGGGAGCTGTTTTTT	CASTLAKQGAWNTGELFF
TRBV2	TRBD1	NA	TRBJ1-4	15	TGTGCCAGCAGGGGGACAGGGATAACTAATGAAAAACTGTTTTTT	CASRGTGITNEKLFF
TRBV5-1	TRBD2	NA	TRBJ2-3	14	TGCGCCAGCAGCTTAGCGGGAGCGGAAGATACGCAGTATTTT	CASSLAGAEDTQYF
TRBV4-1	NA	NA	TRBJ2-5	15	TGCGCCAGCAGCCAAGATCAAAGGGGCCGGGAGACCCAGTACTTC	CASSQDQRGRETQYF
TRBV5-4	NA	few	TRBJ2-2	13	TGTGCCAGCAGCTTGAGAGGAGTCGTAGGGCTGTTTTTT	CASSLRGVVGLFF
TRBV28	TRBD1	few	TRBJ1-1	16	TGTGCCAGCAGTTCATCAGGGGGCTGGCGGGACACTGAAGCTTTCTTT	CASSSSGGWRDTEAFF
TRBV7-2	TRBD1	few	TRBJ2-2	16	TGTGCCAGCAGCTCGGACAGGGACCCGAACACCGGGGAGCTGTTTTTT	CASSSDRDPNTGELFF
TRBV13	NA	NA	TRBJ1-1	13	TGTGCCAGCAGCCCCAAGCTAAACCAAGAAGCTTTCTTT	CASSPKLNQEAFF
TRBV27	NA	NA	TRBJ1-1	15	TGTGCCAGCAGTTTCCATGAGGGCACGGTCACTGAAGCTTTCTTT	CASSFHEGTVTEAFF
TRBV29-1	NA	NA	TRBJ2-7	14	TGCAGCGTTGCAGGCGTTAAGAGCTCCTACGAGCAGTACTTC	CSVAGVKSSYEQYF
TRBV29-1	TRBD1	few	TRBJ1-1	16	TGCAGCGTTCAACTAATTAGGACAGGGATGAACACTGAAGCTTTCTTT	CSVQLIRTGMNTEAFF
TRBV5-4	NA	NA	TRBJ2-3	14	TGTGCCAGCAGCTCCCGGGACTTCACAGATACGCAGTATTTT	CASSSRDFTDTQYF
TRBV7-8	TRBD2	NA	TRBJ2-1	15	TGTGCCAGCAGGCAACTAGCGGCTGACTACAATGAGCAGTTCTTC	CASRQLAADYNEQFF
TRBV7-8	TRBD1	NA	TRBJ1-6	15	TGTGCCAGCAGCTTGACAGACAGGGGGCTCTCACCCCTCCACTTT	CASSLTDRGLSPLHF
TRBV6-5	TRBD2	NA	TRBJ2-3	15	TGTGCCAGCAGTTACTCGGGACTAGCGAGGGTAGCGCAGTATTTT	CASSYSGLARVAQYF
TRBV27	NA	few	TRBJ2-3	13	TGTGCCAGCATGTCAGGAAGCACAGATACGCAGTATTTT	CASMSGSTDTQYF
TRBV18	NA	NA	TRBJ1-1	13	TGTGCCAGCTCACCTTCCGTGGCGGCTGAAGCTTTCTTT	CASSPSVAAEAFF
TRBV5-4	NA	NA	TRBJ2-5	14	TGTGCCAGCGGCGGACTTAATGTACAAGAGAGCCAGTACTTC	CASGGLNVQESQYF
TRBV7-9	TRBD1	few	TRBJ2-1	13	TGTGCCAGCAGTCGGGACAGGGGAAATGAGCAGTTCTTC	CASSRDRGNEQFF
TRBV27	TRBD1	NA	TRBJ2-7	13	TGTGCCAGCAGACCAGACAGGGCCGGCGAGCAGTACTTC	CASRPDRAGEQYF
TRBV7-9	TRBD1	few	TRBJ2-1	15	TGTGCCAGCAGCCGGGACAGTCAAACCCCCAATGAGCAGTTCTTC	CASSRDSQTPNEQFF
TRBV18	TRBD1	NA	TRBJ1-1	13	TGTGCCAGCTACCTGACAGGGGCTAGGTCAGCTTTCTTT	CASYLTGARSAFF
TRBV5-1	NA	few	TRBJ2-6	16	TGCGCCAGCAGCTTGACTAGAGCTCTGGGGGCCAACGTCCTGACTTTC	CASSLTRALGANVLTF
TRBV29-1	TRBD2	NA	TRBJ2-1	13	TGCAGCCTACGGGGGGGCCAGTACAATGAGCAGTTCTTC	CSLRGGQYNEQFF
TRBV4-3	NA	NA	TRBJ1-2	16	TGCGCCAGCAGCCAAGAGGGGCCCCACGTGGCGTATGGCTACACCTTC	CASSQEGPHVAYGYTF
TRBV7-9	NA	NA	TRBJ1-1	13	TGTGCCAGCAGCCTGGACAGGAACACTGAAGCTTTCTTT	CASSLDRNTEAFF
TRBV25-1	NA	NA	TRBJ1-3	15	TGTGCCAGCAGTGAGGGCCAGGGCTCTGGAAACACCATATATTTT	CASSEGQGSGNTIYF
TRBV28	TRBD2	NA	TRBJ2-7	14	TGTGCCAGCAGAACTAGCGGGGGGGCCTACGAGCAGTACTTC	CASRTSGGAYEQYF
TRBV9	NA	NA	TRBJ1-2	14	TGTGCCAGCAGCGTAGGAGAGGGTCCGGGTGGCTACACCTTC	CASSVGEGPGGYTF
TRBV7-2	NA	NA	TRBJ1-2	14	TGTGCCAGCAGCTTAGCAGAACTACAGGGAGGCTACACCTTC	CASSLAELQGGYTF